This passage covers 12 T cell receptor beta chains from one sample sequenced in a study of immune evolution from preneoplasia to lung adenocarcinoma. Produced via immunoSEQ multiplex PCR; TCRdb's table is partial and in-frame only. This sample has some 6,200 clones; roughly 80% occur once, and the top ten carry roughly a fifth. The sequencing sample was made of FFPE adjacent normal lung tissue. The source of these receptors is a person aged 55-85 years with lung adenocarcinoma.

The chain has TRBV7-8 and TRBJ2-7; no clear D. In germline, CDR1 is SGHVS, CDR2 FQNEAQ. V was trimmed by 6 bases and J by 0 bases, leaving 9 bases between them. The CDR3 sequence is 13 residues long. Here the CDR3 reads CASRNYTSYEQYF. Written as DNA, the CDR3 is TGTGCCAGCAGGAACTATACCTCCTACGAGCAGTACTTC.

The rearrangement joins TRBV5-5 to TRBJ1-3; D remains ambiguous. The V end was cut by 1 base, the J end by 7 bases, with 12 bases between. The V gene's germline CDR1 is SGHKS and CDR2 YYEKEE (reference sequence). This CDR3 contains 14 residues. This CDR3 reads CASSLLSGGNTIYF. The CDR3 DNA reads as TGTGCCAGCAGCTTGCTCTCAGGTGGGAACACCATATATTTT.

This chain uses TRBV7-2 with TRBJ2-5; 7 bases are a match to TRBD1. The length of the CDR3 is 15 residues. The germline CDR1 and CDR2 sequences are SGHTA and FQGNSA. The J segment lost 5 bases and the V segment lost 2 bases, leaving 8 bases of the junction unmatched. The DNA of the CDR3 is TGTGCCAGCAGCTTATGGGGACAGCGGCGGGAGACCCAGTACTTC. The encoded protein is CASSLWGQRRETQYF.

The table lists this clone with a few counts. The genes are TRBV18 and TRBJ2-3, with unresolved D. Trimming took off 3 bases at V and 5 bases at J, with 9 bases between the two ends. This CDR3 is built from 13 residues. Germline V gives CDR1 KGHSH, CDR2 LQKENI. The CDR3 nucleotides are TGTGCCAGCTCACCCACCATCCAAGATACGCAGTATTTT. This encodes CASSPTIQDTQYF. The whole variable domain, remainder taken from reference TRBV18 and TRBJ2-3, is NAGVMQNPRHLVRRRGQEARLRCSPMKGHSHVYWYRQLPEEGLKFMVYLQKENIIDESGMPKERFSAEFPKEGPSILRIQQVVRGDSAAYFCASSPTIQDTQYFGPGTRLTVL.

This chain joins TRBV6-6 and TRBJ1-2; D perhaps matches TRBD1 (5 bases). Between the trimmed V and J ends, which lost 6 bases and 0 bases, there was a span of 17 bases. In germline, CDR1 is MNHNY, CDR2 SVGAGI (reference sequence). This CDR3 has 16 residues. The CDR3 DNA sequence: TGTGCCAGCAGGGCTCTGGGCGGGACTGCTAACTATGGCTACACCTTC. Its translation: CASRALGGTANYGYTF.

The J gene is TRBJ2-7, the V gene TRBV18; 10 bases agree with TRBD2. J gave up 6 bases and V 1 base, and 6 bases lay outside the gene matches. Per the germline V gene, CDR1 is KGHSH and CDR2 is LQKENI. CDR3 length: 15 amino acids. The CDR3 bases are TGTGCCAGCTCACCACAGAGCGGGAGGGCCGTCGAGCAGTACTTC. Translated, it gives CASSPQSGRAVEQYF. The complete variable domain, with remaining parts taken from reference TRBV18 and TRBJ2-7, reads NAGVMQNPRHLVRRRGQEARLRCSPMKGHSHVYWYRQLPEEGLKFMVYLQKENIIDESGMPKERFSAEFPKEGPSILRIQQVVRGDSAAYFCASSPQSGRAVEQYFGPGTRLTVT.

This clone has only one observation. The rearrangement links TRBV5-4 to TRBJ2-1; D possibly uses TRBD1 or TRBD2 (5 bases each). V dropped 0 bases and J dropped 0 bases, with 10 bases sitting between them. The CDR3 spans 16 residues. CDR1 is SGHNT and CDR2 is YYREEE in the germline V gene (reference sequence). CDR3 sequence (DNA): TGTGCCAGCAGCTTGGTAGGGACCCGCTCCTACAATGAGCAGTTCTTC. Its protein product is CASSLVGTRSYNEQFF.

This clone has only a few counts. This sample also contains other DNA sequences that code for the same CDR3. The V call is TRBV27, the J call TRBJ2-3; 7 bases match TRBD1. The J segment lost 2 bases and the V segment lost 6 bases, leaving 5 bases of the junction unmatched. Germline CDR1 reads MNHEY; CDR2 reads SMNVEV (reference sequence). This CDR3 region has 14 residues. The CDR3 nucleotides are TGTGCCAGCAGCCCGGGACAGAACACAGATACGCAGTATTTT. It codes for CASSPGQNTDTQYF.

The chain employs TRBV7-6 and TRBJ1-3; D remains ambiguous. The CDR3 has 16 residues. The germline V and J ends were trimmed by 5 bases and 4 bases, with 18 bases remaining between them. Germline CDR1 reads SGHVS; CDR2 reads FNYEAQ. CDR3 DNA: TGTGCCAGCAGCACGGGGAGGCCATCCGGGGGAAACACCATATATTTT. Residues: CASSTGRPSGGNTIYF.

The table lists this clone with a few counts. This chain connects TRBV5-4 to TRBJ2-3; the D is unclear. CDR1 and CDR2 (germline): SGHNT, YYREEE (reference sequence). This CDR3 comprises 14 residues. The V end lost 0 bases, the J end lost 3 bases, and 8 bases lay between the germline ends. CDR3 DNA sequence: TGTGCCAGCAGCTTGGGTCCCTGGACAGATACGCAGTATTTT. This translates into CASSLGPWTDTQYF.

CDR3 nucleotide sequence: TGTGCCAGCAGTTTAGAAGGGCAGATGGAGACCCAGTACTTC. Protein sequence: CASSLEGQMETQYF. The V gene is TRBV28, the J gene TRBJ2-5; D ambiguous. The CDR3 consists of 14 residues. The V gene's germline CDR1 is MDHEN and CDR2 SYDVKM. V was cut by 2 bases and J by 5 bases, with 12 bases left in between.

This rearrangement joins TRBV4-2 to TRBJ2-1, with TRBD1 matching over 9 bases. The junction had 8 bases not matched to a gene; V was cut back by 0 bases and J by 5 bases. The CDR3 extends over 17 amino acids. The germline gives CDR1 LGHNA, CDR2 YNFKEQ. CDR3 DNA: TGTGCCAGCAGCCAAGATTACAGACAGGGGGTCAACAATGAGCAGTTCTTC. Translating it yields CASSQDYRQGVNNEQFF.